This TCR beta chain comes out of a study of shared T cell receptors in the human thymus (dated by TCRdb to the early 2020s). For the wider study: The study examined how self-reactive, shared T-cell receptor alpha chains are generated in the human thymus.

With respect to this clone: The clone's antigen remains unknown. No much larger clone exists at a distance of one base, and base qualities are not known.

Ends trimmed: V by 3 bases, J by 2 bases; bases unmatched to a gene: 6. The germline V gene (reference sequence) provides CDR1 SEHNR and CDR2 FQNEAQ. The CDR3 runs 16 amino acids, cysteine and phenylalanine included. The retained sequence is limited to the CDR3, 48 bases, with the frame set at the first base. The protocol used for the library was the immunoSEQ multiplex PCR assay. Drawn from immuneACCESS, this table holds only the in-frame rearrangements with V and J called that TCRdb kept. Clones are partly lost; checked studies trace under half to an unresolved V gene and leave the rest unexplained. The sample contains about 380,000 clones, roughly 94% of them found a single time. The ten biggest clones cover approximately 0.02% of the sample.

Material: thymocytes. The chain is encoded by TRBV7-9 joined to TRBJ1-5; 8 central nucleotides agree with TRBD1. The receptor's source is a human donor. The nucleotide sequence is TGTGCCAGCAGCTTTGAGACAGGGGTGGGCAATCAGCCCCAGCATTTT. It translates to CASSFETGVGNQPQHF.